The source of this T cell receptor (beta chain) is a study of T cells and Merkel cell carcinoma outcomes. General study findings and limits: Merkel cell carcinoma outcomes were reportedly predicted by repertoire and T-cell density.

The assay was immunoSEQ multiplex PCR, and TCRdb's table has in-frame clones only and misses some. The sample records approximately 2,000 clones, 75% to 80% being singletons. For this clone: The antigen is not known.

The CDR3 consists of 15 residues. Germline-derived CDR1 and CDR2 are SGHRS and YFSETQ. The ends were cut back, 0 bases at V and 3 bases at J, with 10 bases in the middle. This clonotype was sampled from a human donor with Merkel cell carcinoma. Sample: tumor tissue from Merkel cell carcinoma. This chain connects TRBV5-1 to TRBJ2-1; tentatively, D is TRBD1 (5 bases). CDR3 loop: CASSLEGAVYNEQFF. The CDR3 nucleotides are TGCGCCAGCAGCTTGGAAGGGGCGGTCTACAATGAGCAGTTCTTC.